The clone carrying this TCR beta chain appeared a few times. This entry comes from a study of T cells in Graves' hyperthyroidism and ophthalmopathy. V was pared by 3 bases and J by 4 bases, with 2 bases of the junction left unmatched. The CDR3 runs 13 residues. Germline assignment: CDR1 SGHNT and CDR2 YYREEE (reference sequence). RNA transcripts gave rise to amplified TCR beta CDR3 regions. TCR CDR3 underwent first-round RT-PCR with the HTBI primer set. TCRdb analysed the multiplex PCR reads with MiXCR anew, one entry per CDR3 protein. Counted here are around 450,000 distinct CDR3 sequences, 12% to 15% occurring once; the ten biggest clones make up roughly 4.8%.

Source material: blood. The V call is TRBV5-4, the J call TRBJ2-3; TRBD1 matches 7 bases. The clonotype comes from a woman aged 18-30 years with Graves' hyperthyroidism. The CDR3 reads CASSSGQPDTQYF. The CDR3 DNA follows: TGTGCCAGCAGCTCGGGACAGCCAGATACGCAGTATTTT.